The source of this T cell receptor beta chain is a study of T cell responses to AZD1222 COVID-19 vaccine. Findings of the study overall: At baseline, seropositivity was found in only six or seven AZD1222 recipients.

Per the germline V gene, CDR1 is SQVTM and CDR2 is ANQGSEA. CDR3 length: 16 amino acids. Trimming took 3 bases from V and 5 from J; bases not matched to a gene: 13. Measured with immunoSEQ multiplex PCR; TCRdb has only the in-frame clones, and not every one. Of fewer than 150,000 clones listed, roughly 84% are singletons. Points on this clone: Its antigen is unknown.

Sequencing used peripheral blood, obtained on day 0 of AZD1222 vaccination. The chain couples TRBV29-1 to TRBJ2-1, with 7 bases fitting TRBD1. The clonotype comes from an adult in good health. The CDR3 region has the DNA TGCAGCGTTGAGGGACACCGGGACAGAACCCACAATGAGCAGTTCTTC. This codes for CSVEGHRDRTHNEQFF.